This T cell receptor (beta chain) was found in a study of T-cell memory formation after mild COVID-19. Study summary: TCR clusters were mostly donor specific.

Notes on the study in general: The appearance of some responding clones in pre-infection memory suggested that cross-reactive memory joined.

TCRdb reprocessed the 5' RACE reads via MiXCR and lists one record per CDR3 protein. The sample yields tens of thousands of distinct CDR3 sequences, more than 12% seen once. In this sample, this clonotype turned up many times. Its antigen is currently unknown. The CDR3 length is 15 residues. V shed 4 bases and J 8 bases; nucleotides not matched to a gene: 6. From germline, CDR1 is LNHNV and CDR2 YYDKDF (reference sequence). The sequencing input was PBMCs or a T cell subset sorted from them (not recorded which). This sequence was found in a man aged 18 to 30 who had mild COVID-19 (a few samples of this study predate the infection). Cell type and time point are not known. The chain uses TRBV15 and TRBJ2-1; 12 bases are shared with TRBD2. CDR3 DNA sequence: TGTGCCACCAGCACCCTAGCGGGGGGGGTTGATGAGCAGTTCTTC. Its protein is CATSTLAGGVDEQFF.